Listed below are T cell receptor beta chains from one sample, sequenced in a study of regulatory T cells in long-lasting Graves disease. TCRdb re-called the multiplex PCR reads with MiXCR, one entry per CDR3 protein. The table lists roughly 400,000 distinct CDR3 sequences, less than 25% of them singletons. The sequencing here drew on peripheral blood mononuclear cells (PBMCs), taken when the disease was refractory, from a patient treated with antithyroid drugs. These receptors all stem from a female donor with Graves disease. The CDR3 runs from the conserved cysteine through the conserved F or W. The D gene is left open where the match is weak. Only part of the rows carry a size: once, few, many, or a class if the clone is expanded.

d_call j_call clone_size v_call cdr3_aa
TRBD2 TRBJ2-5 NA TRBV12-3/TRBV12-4 CASSFWAQAGEETQYF
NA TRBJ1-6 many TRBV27 CASSAGGSPLHF
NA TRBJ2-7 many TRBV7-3 CASSSEGGEQYF
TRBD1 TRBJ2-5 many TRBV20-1 CSALRGHEETQYF
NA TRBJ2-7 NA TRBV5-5 CASSFNRAGQLYEQYF
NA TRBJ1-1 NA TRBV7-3 CASSPGGGGNTEAFF
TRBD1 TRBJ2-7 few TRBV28 CASSFRIRDRVSYEQYF
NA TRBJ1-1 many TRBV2 CASSDAGGNTEAFF
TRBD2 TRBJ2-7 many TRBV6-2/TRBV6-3 CASTEGTSEVYRADYEQYF
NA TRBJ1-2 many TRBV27 CASSKTMNYGYTF
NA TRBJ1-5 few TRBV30 CAWSTGLSGNQPQHF
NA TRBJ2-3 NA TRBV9 CASSEDTGTLTDTQYF
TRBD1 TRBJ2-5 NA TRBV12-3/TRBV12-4 CASSLRTGGMETQYF
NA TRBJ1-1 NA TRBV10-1 CASSGTGTAEAFF
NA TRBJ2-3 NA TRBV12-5 CASGLTPDGITDTQYF
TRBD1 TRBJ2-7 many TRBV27 CASSLPGQASSGASYEQYF
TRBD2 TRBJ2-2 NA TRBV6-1 CAPRREDTTNTGELFF
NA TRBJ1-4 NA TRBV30 CAWMRQPNEKLFF
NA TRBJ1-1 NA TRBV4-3 CASSQARDLGTEAFF
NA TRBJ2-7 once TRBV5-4 CASSSPRGGGISYEQYF
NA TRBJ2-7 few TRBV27 CASSLSSRAYEQYF
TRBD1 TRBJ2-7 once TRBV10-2 CASSDWTGGGQYF
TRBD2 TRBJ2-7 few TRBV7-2 CASSISGGGSYEQYF
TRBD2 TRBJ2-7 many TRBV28 CATMGSGKAYEQYF
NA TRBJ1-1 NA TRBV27 CASSVYRNTEAFF
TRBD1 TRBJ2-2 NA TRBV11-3 CASSPAGQGNTGELFF
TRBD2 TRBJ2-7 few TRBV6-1 CASRLREGIEQYF